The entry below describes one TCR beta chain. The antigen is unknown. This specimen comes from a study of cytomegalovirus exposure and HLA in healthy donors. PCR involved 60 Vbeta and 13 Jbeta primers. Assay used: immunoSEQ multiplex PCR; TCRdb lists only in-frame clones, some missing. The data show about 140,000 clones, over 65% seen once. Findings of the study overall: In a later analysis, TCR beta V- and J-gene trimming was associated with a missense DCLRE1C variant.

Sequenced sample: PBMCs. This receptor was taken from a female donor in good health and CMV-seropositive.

CDR3 region: CASTSGSGGELFF. The CDR3 DNA follows: TGTGCCAGCACGAGCGGGTCGGGCGGGGAGCTGTTTTTT. The chain joins TRBV28 to TRBJ2-2; possible D gene TRBD2, 6 bases. This CDR3 contains 13 residues. Germline V gene data show CDR1 as MDHEN and CDR2 as SYDVKM. Trimming took off 7 bases at V and 7 bases at J, with 13 bases between the two ends.